The 3 T cell receptor beta chains reported below all come from one sample, sequenced in a study of T cell responses to AZD1222 COVID-19 vaccine. Measured with immunoSEQ multiplex PCR; TCRdb has only the in-frame clones, and not every one. The table shows 150,000 or so clones, with 80% to 90% occurring only once. The sequencing here drew on peripheral blood, taken on day 0 of AZD1222 vaccination. The receptors were gathered from an adult in good health.

The J gene is TRBJ1-1, the V gene TRBV6-2 or TRBV6-3, with D unclear. Germline V gene sequence: CDR1 MNHEY, CDR2 SVGEGT. CDR3 length: 15 amino acids. Trimming removed 5 bases at V and 0 bases at J, with 13 bases between. The CDR3 here is CASSRTSSLNTEAFF. The CDR3 DNA sequence: TGTGCCAGCAGTAGAACCTCGAGTTTGAACACTGAAGCTTTCTTT.

There are a few counts of this clone. The CDR3 nucleotides read TGTGCCACCAGCCGGAGTACCCCTTACGAGCAGTACTTC. Translating gives CATSRSTPYEQYF. The V gene is TRBV15, the J gene TRBJ2-7; D gene unclear. The CDR3 contains 13 residues. Trimming shortened V by 5 bases and J by 4 bases, and 12 bases separated the two germline ends. CDR1 is LNHNV, CDR2 YYDKDF, per germline (reference sequence).

This rearrangement joins TRBV11-3 to TRBJ2-7; 12 nucleotides agree with TRBD2. CDR1 is SGHNT, CDR2 YENEEA, per germline. The CDR3 length is 20 residues. With 0 bases clipped from V and 3 bases from J, the junction kept 15 bases outside the gene matches. In nucleotides, the CDR3 is TGTGCCAGCAGCTTAGACCGGACTAGCGGGACACTTTCCCACCTCTACGAGCAGTACTTC. Translating gives CASSLDRTSGTLSHLYEQYF.